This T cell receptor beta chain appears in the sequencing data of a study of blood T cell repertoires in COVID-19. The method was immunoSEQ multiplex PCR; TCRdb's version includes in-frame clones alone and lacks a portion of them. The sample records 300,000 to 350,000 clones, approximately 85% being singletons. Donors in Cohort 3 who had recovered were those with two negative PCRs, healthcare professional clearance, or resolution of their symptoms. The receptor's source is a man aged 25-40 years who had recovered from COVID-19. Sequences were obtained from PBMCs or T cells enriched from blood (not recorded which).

CDR3 coding DNA: TGTGCCAGCAGCCCGCAGGTGAACACTGAAGCTTTCTTT. The encoded protein is CASSPQVNTEAFF. The chain employs TRBV11-1 and TRBJ1-1, with D unclear. CDR1 is SGHAT, CDR2 FQDESV, per germline (reference sequence). CDR3 size: 13 residues. The V and J ends lost 5 bases and 0 bases respectively, with 7 bases between them.